Each of the 12 T cell receptor beta chains below was sequenced from the same sample in a study of Graves' ophthalmopathy and Graves' hyperthyroidism. The TCR beta CDR3 regions underwent amplification from RNA transcripts. After a first-round RT-PCR with HTBI primers, a second-round multiplex PCR was run. Using its own MiXCR run on the multiplex PCR reads, TCRdb lists one record per CDR3 protein. The sample holds over a million distinct CDR3 sequences, about 38% seen once. Sequencing was carried out using peripheral blood or thyroid tissue (not recorded which). Receptors originate from an adult man with Graves' hyperthyroidism.

The chain joins TRBV7-8 to TRBJ1-5, with D possibly matching TRBD1 (5 bases). The V end lost 1 base, the J end lost 5 bases, and 9 bases lay between the germline ends. Per the germline V gene, CDR1 is SGHVS and CDR2 is FQNEAQ. This CDR3 region has 14 residues. CDR3 protein: CASSLEGLDQPQHF. CDR3 in DNA: TGTGCCAGCAGCTTAGAGGGGCTGGATCAGCCCCAGCATTTT.

This clonotype showed up just a few times. This sequence joins TRBV20-1 and TRBJ2-7; D call uncertain. This CDR3 is 15 amino acids long. V was cut by 5 bases and J by 2 bases, with 19 bases left in between. In germline, CDR1 is DFQATT, CDR2 SNEGSKA (reference sequence). This CDR3 is CSARSRHASTYEQYF. CDR3 nucleotide sequence: TGCAGTGCTCGCTCCCGACACGCTTCCACCTACGAGCAGTACTTC.

The chain couples TRBV24-1 to TRBJ1-1; D is ambiguous. Germline CDR1 and CDR2: KGHDR and SFDVKD. V was shortened by 3 bases and J by 9 bases, with 4 bases between the two germline ends. The CDR3 contains 10 residues. As DNA, the CDR3 is TGTGCCACCAGTGATGCTAAAGCTTTCTTT. Amino acid sequence: CATSDAKAFF.

The table lists this clonotype with a few counts. This chain connects TRBV5-5 to TRBJ2-6; unclear D gene. Germline V gene lookup returns CDR1 SGHKS and CDR2 YYEKEE (reference sequence). The CDR3 totals 20 residues. Trimming took off 1 base at V and 0 bases at J, with 20 bases between the two ends. In DNA, the CDR3 is TGTGCCAGCAGCTTGCACCGGGTTGGTCTGTCGGCCTCTGGGGCCAACGTCCTGACTTTC. Its protein is CASSLHRVGLSASGANVLTF.

The chain carries TRBV4-1 and TRBJ2-2; no clear D. Looked up from germline, CDR1 is MGHRA and CDR2 is YSYEKL. The length of the CDR3 is 18 residues. The V and J ends lost 4 bases and 0 bases respectively, with 18 bases between them. CDR3 residues: CASSRSRPDVSNTGELFF. For the CDR3, the DNA is TGCGCCAGCAGCCGCAGTAGGCCGGACGTTTCGAACACCGGGGAGCTGTTTTTT.

Details on this clonotype: The conserved phenylalanine or tryptophan is not found at the CDR3 terminus, so this likely reflects a read error. The DNA is left out, because the CDR3 cannot be placed on it with certainty; the CDR3 is given as TCRdb lists it. The chain is built from TRBV6-6 and TRBJ1-4; the table names TRBD1, a call not compared with the DNA. The germline CDR1 and CDR2 sequences are MNHNY and SVGAGI (reference sequence). The CDR3 comprises 8 residues, both ends counted. CDR3: CAIRGENY.

The chain combines TRBV12-3 or TRBV12-4 with TRBJ1-1; D might be TRBD1 (5 bases). V shed 2 bases and J shed 1 base, with 11 bases lying between them. The CDR3 covers 15 residues. CDR3 sequence reads: CASSLSGGTNTEAFF. DNA of the CDR3: TGTGCCAGCAGTTTATCTGGGGGGACGAACACTGAAGCTTTCTTT.

There are many counts of this clonotype. This sequence joins TRBV29-1 and TRBJ2-7, with D possibly TRBD1 on 5 matching bases. This CDR3 comprises 15 residues. CDR1 is SQVTM and CDR2 is ANQGSEA in the germline V gene. The ends were cut back, 4 bases at V and 3 bases at J, with 19 bases in the middle. The CDR3 protein is CSVAGSGASSYEQYF. As DNA, the CDR3 is TGCAGCGTTGCCGGATCTGGGGCCTCAAGCTACGAGCAGTACTTC.

This clonotype was seen ten or more times. The chain is built from TRBV12-3 or TRBV12-4 and TRBJ1-5; D is unresolved. The CDR3 runs 14 residues. Trimming left V 6 bases short and J 3 bases short, with 12 bases between. In DNA form, the CDR3 reads TGTGCCAGCAGACCCGACGGGAACAATCAGCCCCAGCATTTT. Protein product: CASRPDGNNQPQHF.

This clonotype was counted at least ten times. The chain is built from TRBV20-1 and TRBJ2-2; D remains unclear. V dropped 6 bases and J dropped 2 bases, with 1 base sitting between them. The germline gives CDR1 DFQATT, CDR2 SNEGSKA (reference sequence). The CDR3 extends over 10 amino acids. CDR3 nucleotide sequence: TGCAGTGCAAACACCGGGGAGCTGTTTTTT. This gives the protein CSANTGELFF.

The V and J genes are TRBV20-1 and TRBJ1-2; tentatively, D is TRBD1 (5 bases). This CDR3 has 18 residues. The ends were cut back, 6 bases at V and 1 base at J, with 27 bases in the middle. Germline-derived CDR1 and CDR2 are DFQATT and SNEGSKA (reference sequence). CDR3 protein: CSAERTSGPQGVNYGYTF. In DNA, the CDR3 is TGCAGTGCAGAAAGGACTAGCGGCCCTCAGGGCGTTAACTATGGCTACACCTTC.

This clonotype was observed many times. V gene TRBV12-3 or TRBV12-4 combines with J gene TRBJ2-5; weak D call: TRBD2 (6 bases). The CDR3 runs 14 residues. Trimming shortened V by 2 bases and J by 0 bases, and 7 bases separated the two germline ends. CDR3 nucleotides: TGTGCCAGCAGTTTATCGGGGGACCAAGAGACCCAGTACTTC. Translation gives CASSLSGDQETQYF.